Listed below are T cell receptor beta chains from one sample, sequenced in a study of cytomegalovirus exposure and HLA in healthy donors. Sequenced by immunoSEQ multiplex PCR; TCRdb stores in-frame clones only, minus some. The sample carries 150,000 to 200,000 clones, roughly 85% recorded once. Sequencing was done on a sample of PBMCs. These receptor sequences come from a woman aged 50 to 65 in good health and CMV-seronegative. Both conserved end residues are part of each CDR3. A D gene is named only where the DNA matches it firmly. A row's size may be missing; if present it is once, few, many or a size class.

>.|TRBJ2-1|TRBV2|TRBD2
CASSFLAGEGEQFF
TGTGCCAGCAGTTTCCTAGCGGGGGAGGGTGAGCAGTTCTTC
>.|TRBJ1-3|TRBV7-8|.
CASSIRTGMDTIYF
TGTGCCAGCAGCATCCGAACAGGGATGGACACCATATATTTT
>few|TRBJ2-7|TRBV15|.
CATSRDSVLGAYEQYF
TGTGCCACCAGCAGAGACTCCGTATTGGGAGCCTACGAGCAGTACTTC
>few|TRBJ1-1|TRBV30|.
CAWSVKHGVRAAFF
TGTGCCTGGAGTGTAAAGCACGGGGTAAGGGCAGCTTTCTTT
>.|TRBJ1-5|TRBV7-8|.
CASSLIEQGLGQPQHF
TGTGCCAGCAGCTTAATAGAACAGGGACTAGGTCAGCCCCAGCATTTT
>.|TRBJ1-4|TRBV18|.
CASSPAGGNEKLFF
TGTGCCAGCTCACCCGCGGGGGGAAATGAAAAACTGTTTTTT
>.|TRBJ1-4|TRBV28|TRBD1
CASSLTGVGEKLFF
TGTGCCAGCAGTTTGACAGGGGTTGGTGAAAAACTGTTTTTT
>.|TRBJ1-2|TRBV27|.
CASSASQGVGYGYTF
TGTGCCAGCAGTGCTTCGCAGGGCGTGGGCTATGGCTACACCTTC
>.|TRBJ2-7|TRBV18|.
CASSPSLWAPDSYEQYF
TGTGCCAGCTCACCATCCCTTTGGGCTCCAGACTCCTACGAGCAGTACTTC
>.|TRBJ1-5|TRBV5-6|.
CASSSPGQPQHF
TGTGCCAGCAGCTCGCCCGGGCAGCCCCAGCATTTT
>.|TRBJ2-3|TRBV10-3|TRBD2
CASTGAGGSTDTQYF
TGTGCCTCAACTGGGGCGGGAGGGAGCACGGATACGCAGTATTTT
>.|TRBJ1-1|TRBV19|TRBD1
CASSTGPGKGAEAFF
TGTGCCAGTAGTACGGGCCCAGGGAAGGGGGCGGAAGCTTTCTTT
>few|TRBJ2-7|TRBV6-5|.
CASRPTRIGEQYF
TGTGCCAGCAGGCCGACTAGAATCGGCGAGCAGTACTTC